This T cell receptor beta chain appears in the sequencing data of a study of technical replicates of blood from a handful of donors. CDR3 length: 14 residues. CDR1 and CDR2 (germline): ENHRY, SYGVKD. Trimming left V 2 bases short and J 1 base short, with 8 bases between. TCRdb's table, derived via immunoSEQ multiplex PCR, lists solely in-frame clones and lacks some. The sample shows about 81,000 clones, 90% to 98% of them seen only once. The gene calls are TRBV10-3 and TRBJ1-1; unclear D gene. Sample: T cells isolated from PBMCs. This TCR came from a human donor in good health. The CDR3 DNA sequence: TGTGCCATCAGTGAGGCGTACGAGAACACTGAAGCTTTCTTT. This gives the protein CAISEAYENTEAFF.